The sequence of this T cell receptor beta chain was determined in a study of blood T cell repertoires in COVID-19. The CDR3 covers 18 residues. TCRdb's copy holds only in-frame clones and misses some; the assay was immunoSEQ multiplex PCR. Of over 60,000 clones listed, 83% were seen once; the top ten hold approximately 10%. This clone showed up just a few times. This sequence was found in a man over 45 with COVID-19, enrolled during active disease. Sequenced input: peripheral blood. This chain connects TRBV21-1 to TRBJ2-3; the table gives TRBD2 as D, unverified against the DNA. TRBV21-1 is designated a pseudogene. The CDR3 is CASYVTLGGRFYTDTQYF. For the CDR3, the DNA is TGTGCCAGCTACGTCACCCTTGGCGGGCGGTTCTACACAGATACGCAGTATTTT.